Below are 20 T cell receptor beta chains sequenced from a single sample in a study of T cell changes during pregnancy in multiple sclerosis. Method: immunoSEQ multiplex PCR; TCRdb's copy keeps in-frame clones and lacks some. Counted here are around 34,000 clones, 90% occurring once; the ten biggest clones make up over 8.5%. The material was CD8+ T cells from peripheral blood mononuclear cells, obtained before pregnancy. The receptor set was obtained from a female donor with multiple sclerosis, enrolled in a pregnancy study.

The gene calls are TRBV9 and TRBJ2-1; 11 bases map to TRBD2. Germline CDR1 SGDLS, CDR2 YYNGEE. This CDR3 has 16 amino acids. The V gene end was trimmed by 0 bases and the J gene end by 2 bases; junction bases not matched to a gene: 1. This CDR3 is CASSVGSGGAYNEQFF. CDR3 sequence (DNA): TGTGCCAGCAGCGTAGGTAGCGGGGGGGCCTACAATGAGCAGTTCTTC.

The gene calls are TRBV19 and TRBJ1-1; D is unclear. The V and J ends lost 6 bases and 0 bases respectively, with 5 bases between them. The CDR3 sequence is 12 residues long. The germline V gene has CDR1 LNHDA and CDR2 SQIVND (reference sequence). In DNA, the CDR3 is TGTGCCAGTAGATTTATGAACACTGAAGCTTTCTTT. It yields the protein CASRFMNTEAFF.

V usage is TRBV14 and J usage is TRBJ2-7; D is undetermined. Germline V gene sequence: CDR1 SGHDN, CDR2 FVKESK. This CDR3 is built from 10 residues. Trimming pared 3 bases from V and 9 bases from J, leaving 6 bases between. The chain's CDR3 is CASSHLGQYF. The CDR3 nucleotides are TGTGCCAGCAGCCACCTCGGGCAGTACTTC.

The chain employs TRBV4-1 and TRBJ2-3; TRBD2 matches 10 bases. Germline loops: CDR1 MGHRA, CDR2 YSYEKL. J lost 6 bases, V lost 0 bases, and 6 bases had no gene match. This CDR3 comprises 16 residues. CDR3 amino acids: CASSQEAGGPGDTQYF. Here the CDR3 DNA reads TGCGCCAGCAGCCAAGAAGCGGGAGGGCCAGGGGATACGCAGTATTTT.

The V gene is TRBV7-9, the J gene TRBJ2-3; a possible D gene is TRBD2 (5 bases). CDR1 is SEHNR, CDR2 FQNEAQ, per germline (reference sequence). The CDR3 covers 18 residues. The V and J ends lost 1 base and 0 bases respectively, with 17 bases between them. The CDR3 DNA reads as TGTGCCAGCAGCTTAGGCCCCGCTAAAAGCGGCAGCACAGATACGCAGTATTTT. Amino acid sequence: CASSLGPAKSGSTDTQYF.

The chain uses TRBV15 and TRBJ1-2; possibly TRBD1 for D (5 bases). The CDR3 covers 13 residues. CDR1 is LNHNV, CDR2 YYDKDF, per germline (reference sequence). V was cut by 1 base and J by 8 bases, with 11 bases left in between. This chain's CDR3 is CATSRVTGQGYTF. CDR3 nucleotide sequence: TGTGCCACCAGCAGAGTCACAGGACAAGGCTACACCTTC.

This rearrangement joins TRBV27 to TRBJ2-1; TRBD2 agrees at 7 bases. The CDR3 runs to 14 residues. J lost 3 bases, V lost 6 bases, and 5 bases had no gene match. Germline lookup yields CDR1 MNHEY and CDR2 SMNVEV (reference sequence). The CDR3 loop reads CASRDGTIYNEQFF. The CDR3 nucleotides are TGTGCCAGCAGGGACGGGACTATCTACAATGAGCAGTTCTTC.

V gene TRBV6-4 combines with J gene TRBJ1-2; no definite D call. Germline CDR1 is MRHNA and CDR2 is SNTAGT. This CDR3 has 15 residues. V lost 6 bases and J 4 bases, leaving 18 bases between the germline ends. The CDR3: CASSDANDGGYGYTF. CDR3 nucleotide sequence: TGTGCCAGCAGCGACGCGAACGACGGCGGCTATGGCTACACCTTC.

The rearrangement uses TRBV7-8 and TRBJ2-2; TRBD2 is a possible D gene (5 bases). Germline-derived CDR1 and CDR2 are SGHVS and FQNEAQ. The CDR3 runs 17 residues. Trimming pared 3 bases from V and 6 bases from J, leaving 20 bases between. In DNA, the CDR3 is TGTGCCAGCAGCTTCTCGGAGGTCGGGATTGGTGCCGGGGAGCTGTTTTTT. It is translated as CASSFSEVGIGAGELFF.

Worth noting for this clone: The same CDR3 is also encoded by other DNA sequences in this sample. The chain uses TRBV18 and TRBJ1-1; D gene ambiguous. Germline V gene data show CDR1 as KGHSH and CDR2 as LQKENI. V was shortened by 0 bases and J by 1 base, with 6 bases between the two germline ends. The CDR3 consists of 14 residues. For the CDR3, the DNA is TGTGCCAGCTCACCACCTACGGGGAACACTGAAGCTTTCTTT. This codes for CASSPPTGNTEAFF.

The chain is built from TRBV4-2 and TRBJ2-3; D remains ambiguous. Germline CDR1 reads LGHNA; CDR2 reads YNFKEQ. This CDR3 has 15 amino acids. Trimming took off 0 bases at V and 0 bases at J, with 7 bases between the two ends. CDR3 bases: TGTGCCAGCAGCCAAGATGGCGGAAGCACAGATACGCAGTATTTT. Encoded protein: CASSQDGGSTDTQYF.

The chain carries TRBV6-5 and TRBJ1-2; unclear D gene. The CDR3 extends over 14 amino acids. The V gene's germline CDR1 is MNHEY and CDR2 SVGAGI. V was cut by 5 bases and J by 4 bases, with 14 bases left in between. The CDR3 DNA reads TGTGCCAGCAGTCAGGCAGTGGAGGGCTATGGCTACACCTTC. Its protein product is CASSQAVEGYGYTF.

The chain joins TRBV7-8 to TRBJ2-7, with TRBD1 matching 9 bases. This CDR3 is built from 13 residues. The ends lost 10 bases at V and 7 bases at J; junction bases unmatched: 11. Per germline, CDR1 SGHVS and CDR2 FQNEAQ. As DNA, the CDR3 is TGTGCCACCCGACAGGGGGGTTTGGGGGAGCAGTACTTC. Translating it yields CATRQGGLGEQYF.

This chain links TRBV6-6 with TRBJ1-1; D gene uncertain. V shed 2 bases and J shed 1 base, with 11 bases lying between them. The CDR3 runs 15 residues. The germline V gene has CDR1 MNHNY and CDR2 SVGAGI (reference sequence). DNA of the CDR3: TGTGCCAGCAGTTACCTGAGGGTGACGAACACTGAAGCTTTCTTT. It specifies CASSYLRVTNTEAFF.

This clone turned up a few times. V is TRBV10-2 and J is TRBJ1-1; tentative D call: TRBD1 (5 bases). There are 12 residues in the CDR3. Trimming cost V 6 bases and J 7 bases, with 12 bases left between them. The germline V gene has CDR1 WSHSY and CDR2 SAAADI. The CDR3: CASRPGQFEAFF. The CDR3 DNA reads TGCGCCAGCAGGCCAGGGCAGTTTGAAGCTTTCTTT.

The chain links TRBV4-3 to TRBJ1-2; D possibly corresponds to TRBD1 (6 bases). CDR1 LGHNA and CDR2 YSLEER come from the germline V gene. The CDR3 totals 15 residues. The V and J ends lost 0 bases and 6 bases respectively, with 14 bases between them. The CDR3 DNA reads as TGCGCCAGCAGCCAAGAGGGGGGGGCGCTTAATGGCTACACCTTC. Its protein product is CASSQEGGALNGYTF.

This chain uses TRBV5-5 with TRBJ2-4, with D possibly being TRBD1 (7 bases). Deletions cut 7 bases from V and 1 base from J, with 12 bases between. Germline CDR1 SGHKS, CDR2 YYEKEE (reference sequence). This CDR3 is built from 14 residues. The CDR3 region has the DNA TGTGCCAGCTGGCAGGGGGGCGCCAAAAACATTCAGTACTTC. It translates to CASWQGGAKNIQYF.

The chain employs TRBV5-1 and TRBJ2-7, with 9 positions matching TRBD1. The CDR3 runs 14 residues. V shed 3 bases, J shed 2 bases, and the junction held 3 bases outside the gene matches. Germline V gene sequence: CDR1 SGHRS, CDR2 YFSETQ. The CDR3 spells CASSWTGATYEQYF. DNA for the CDR3: TGCGCCAGCAGCTGGACAGGGGCTACCTACGAGCAGTACTTC.

The V and J genes are TRBV6-5 and TRBJ2-3; D is possibly TRBD1 (5 bases). V gave up 1 base and J gave up 6 bases, with 11 bases separating them. The CDR3 totals 14 residues. Germline CDR1 and CDR2: MNHEY and SVGAGI. The CDR3 bases are TGTGCCAGCAGTTACTTACAGGAATCCGATACGCAGTATTTT. It yields the protein CASSYLQESDTQYF.

This clone is medium-sized by share. This sequence joins TRBV28 and TRBJ2-1; 8 nucleotides line up with TRBD2. V shed 6 bases and J 6 bases; nucleotides not matched to a gene: 7. Germline CDR1 MDHEN, CDR2 SYDVKM. The CDR3 has 14 amino acids. The CDR3 region has the DNA TGTGCCAGCAGCCTTCTGAGCGGGGGCAATGAGCAGTTCTTC. As protein: CASSLLSGGNEQFF. Full variable domain (remainder filled in from reference TRBV28 and TRBJ2-1): DVKVTQSSRYLVKRTGEKVFLECVQDMDHENMFWYRQDPGLGLRLIYFSYDVKMKEKGDIPEGYSVSREKKERFSLILESASTNQTSMYLCASSLLSGGNEQFFGPGTRLTVL.